The clone carrying this T cell receptor beta chain has just a few counts. The data were taken from a study of T cells in Graves' hyperthyroidism and ophthalmopathy. Using RNA transcripts as the source, TCR beta CDR3 regions were amplified. The HTBI primer set served for first-round RT-PCR of the TCR CDR3. MiXCR, applied by TCRdb to the multiplex PCR reads, yields one record per CDR3 protein. The sample shows a few hundred thousand distinct CDR3 sequences, approximately 15% of them seen only once. The V end lost 5 bases, the J end lost 1 base, and 15 bases lay between the germline ends. CDR1 LNHDA and CDR2 SQIVND come from the germline V gene (reference sequence). This CDR3 comprises 16 residues.

Sequencing input: blood. This clonotype was obtained from a woman in her late teens or twenties with Graves' hyperthyroidism. V gene TRBV19 combines with J gene TRBJ1-5, with D maybe TRBD1 (5 bases). The CDR3 protein is CASSGRRDWSNQPQHF. The CDR3 DNA reads as TGTGCCAGTAGTGGACGCCGGGACTGGAGCAATCAGCCCCAGCATTTT.